The 31 T cell receptor beta chains below all came from one sample that was sequenced in a study of blood T cell repertoires in COVID-19. Using immunoSEQ multiplex PCR, the repertoire was profiled, and TCRdb retains in-frame clones only, with some absent. The repertoire has under 300,000 clones, roughly 85% of them found once; the top ten carry 4.6%. Sequencing used peripheral blood. The receptors shown here come from a man aged 55 to 70 who had recovered from COVID-19.

This chain joins TRBV6-5 and TRBJ1-6; 8 bases fit TRBD1. This CDR3 has 16 amino acids. V shed 3 bases and J 9 bases; nucleotides not matched to a gene: 10. Per germline, CDR1 MNHEY and CDR2 SVGAGI. The CDR3: CASSYLSGTGSSPLHF. The CDR3 DNA sequence: TGTGCCAGCAGTTATTTATCTGGGACAGGATCTTCACCCCTCCACTTT.

This rearrangement joins TRBV27 to TRBJ2-2; D may be TRBD1 (7 bases). Germline CDR1 is MNHEY and CDR2 is SMNVEV (reference sequence). The ends were cut back, 9 bases at V and 3 bases at J, with 11 bases in the middle. This CDR3 has 13 amino acids. CDR3 in DNA: TGTGCCAGTTCCAGGGGGGACACCGGGGAGCTGTTTTTT. Translated: CASSRGDTGELFF.

The V call is TRBV7-3, the J call TRBJ2-3; D might be TRBD2 (6 bases). Trimming shortened V by 2 bases and J by 4 bases, and 13 bases separated the two germline ends. This CDR3 comprises 15 residues. Per germline, CDR1 SGHTA and CDR2 FQGTGA. CDR3 sequence reads: CASSLSGGGADTQYF. The CDR3 bases are TGTGCCAGCAGCTTATCCGGGGGTGGGGCAGATACGCAGTATTTT.

The rearrangement joins TRBV4-2 to TRBJ2-5, with TRBD2 matching 8 bases. The CDR3 loop spans 14 amino acids. CDR1 and CDR2 from the germline V gene are LGHNA and YNFKEQ. After removal of 1 base from V and 4 bases from J, the junction contained 2 bases not matched to a gene. The CDR3 reads CASSQGREGETQYF. In DNA form, the CDR3 reads TGTGCCAGCAGCCAAGGACGGGAGGGAGAGACCCAGTACTTC.

This clone was observed once. The gene calls are TRBV5-4 and TRBJ2-7; D gene unclear. Germline V CDR1 and CDR2: SGHNT, YYREEE (reference sequence). V lost 1 base and J 7 bases, leaving 9 bases between the germline ends. This CDR3 has 12 residues. CDR3 nucleotide sequence: TGTGCCAGCAGCTTGCGGCCCGGGGAGCAGTACTTC. It encodes CASSLRPGEQYF. Supplemented by reference TRBV5-4 and TRBJ2-7, the full variable domain reads ETGVTQSPTHLIKTRGQQVTLRCSSQSGHNTVSWYQQALGQGPQFIFQYYREEENGRGNFPPRFSGLQFPNYSSELNVNALELDDSALYLCASSLRPGEQYFGPGTRLTVT.

This rearrangement joins TRBV24-1 to TRBJ1-5; 7 nucleotides align to TRBD1. The CDR3 loop spans 15 amino acids. Germline values: CDR1 KGHDR, CDR2 SFDVKD. V lost 2 bases, J lost 3 bases, and 3 bases stayed unmatched. The CDR3 protein is CATSDSGQYNQPQHF. CDR3 nucleotides: TGTGCCACCAGTGATTCGGGACAGTACAATCAGCCCCAGCATTTT.

This chain connects TRBV10-3 to TRBJ2-7, with 9 bases lining up with TRBD1. The CDR3 length is 14 residues. J gave up 6 bases and V 6 bases, and 9 bases lay outside the gene matches. CDR1 ENHRY and CDR2 SYGVKD come from the germline V gene. The CDR3 DNA reads as TGTGCCATCAGACAGGGGGCGCGTCAAAGCGAGCAGTACTTC. Translation gives CAIRQGARQSEQYF.

V is TRBV5-5 and J is TRBJ2-5, with a possible D match to TRBD1 (5 bases). Trimming removed 3 bases at V and 1 base at J, with 16 bases between. Per the germline V gene, CDR1 is SGHKS and CDR2 is YYEKEE (reference sequence). This CDR3 spans 16 amino acids. CDR3: CASSWGPVEAQETQYF. In DNA form, the CDR3 reads TGTGCCAGCAGCTGGGGCCCAGTCGAGGCCCAAGAGACCCAGTACTTC.

V gene TRBV10-3 combines with J gene TRBJ2-7; 7 nucleotides match TRBD2. This CDR3 is 17 amino acids long. V was pared by 3 bases and J by 2 bases, with 13 bases of the junction left unmatched. Germline CDR1 is ENHRY and CDR2 is SYGVKD. CDR3: CAISDPGGRANPYEQYF. DNA for the CDR3: TGTGCCATCAGTGACCCGGGAGGTAGGGCGAACCCCTACGAGCAGTACTTC.

J is TRBJ2-5 and V is TRBV20-1; D unresolved. V gave up 3 bases and J gave up 4 bases, with 6 bases separating them. Germline-derived CDR1 and CDR2 are DFQATT and SNEGSKA (reference sequence). CDR3 length: 11 residues. CDR3 sequence (DNA): TGCAGTGCTAGCTCAGGAGAGACCCAGTACTTC. This gives the protein CSASSGETQYF.

A note on this clone: The junction departs from the called germline gene at one end, perhaps through a read error. J is TRBJ2-4 and V is TRBV7-9, with 7 bases matching TRBD1. This CDR3 has 15 amino acids. The germline CDR1 and CDR2 sequences are SEHNR and FQNEAQ (reference sequence). The CDR3 spells CAGSLGAGTENIQYF. As DNA, the CDR3 is TGTGCCGGCAGCTTAGGGGCCGGGACAGAAAACATTCAGTACTTC. The complete variable domain, with remaining parts taken from reference TRBV7-9 and TRBJ2-4, reads DTGVSQNPRHKITKRGQNVTFRCDPISEHNRLYWYRQTLGQGPEFLTYFQNEAQLEKSRLLSDRFSAERPKGSFSTLEIQRTEQGDSAMYLCAGSLGAGTENIQYFGAGTRLSVL.

The chain employs TRBV6-5 and TRBJ2-7, with TRBD2 matching over 11 bases. The CDR3 runs to 15 residues. Trimming cost V 10 bases and J 1 base; bases outside gene matches: 9. Germline CDR1 reads MNHEY; CDR2 reads SVGAGI. In nucleotides, the CDR3 is TGTGCCACCACGGGAGGGACTAGCGGTTCCTACGAGCAGTACTTC. Translation gives CATTGGTSGSYEQYF.

The chain has TRBV6-1 and TRBJ2-3; 12 positions agree with TRBD2. The germline gives CDR1 MNHNS, CDR2 SASEGT. This CDR3 region has 20 residues. The J segment lost 1 base and the V segment lost 4 bases, leaving 15 bases of the junction unmatched. The CDR3 nucleotides are TGTGCCAGCAGTGCCAGGACTAGCGGGACCAGTTTCTTAGGCACAGATACGCAGTATTTT. It encodes CASSARTSGTSFLGTDTQYF.

The V and J genes are TRBV7-6 and TRBJ2-2; TRBD2 might be the D (6 bases). Trimming took 7 bases from V and 4 from J, leaving 19 bases between them. The germline gives CDR1 SGHVS, CDR2 FNYEAQ. The CDR3 is 16 amino acids. The CDR3 DNA reads TGTGCCAGCACTCCAGGAGGGACTCAGATCACCGGGGAGCTGTTTTTT. The encoded protein is CASTPGGTQITGELFF.

The rearrangement joins TRBV7-8 to TRBJ2-2, with TRBD1 matching 8 bases. Germline V gives CDR1 SGHVS, CDR2 FQNEAQ. The CDR3 totals 15 residues. J gave up 5 bases and V 1 base, and 3 bases lay outside the gene matches. The CDR3 nucleotides read TGTGCCAGCAGCTTAGATAGGACAGGGACCGGGGAGCTGTTTTTT. Translating it yields CASSLDRTGTGELFF.

The chain joins TRBV5-4 to TRBJ2-2; tentatively, D is TRBD1 (6 bases). The CDR3 is made up of 15 amino acids. CDR1 SGHNT and CDR2 YYREEE come from the germline V gene (reference sequence). V was shortened by 0 bases and J by 1 base, with 7 bases between the two germline ends. CDR3 bases: TGTGCCAGCAGCTTGGAACAGGGGAACACCGGGGAGCTGTTTTTT. It is translated as CASSLEQGNTGELFF. Full variable domain (missing parts from reference TRBV5-4 and TRBJ2-2): ETGVTQSPTHLIKTRGQQVTLRCSSQSGHNTVSWYQQALGQGPQFIFQYYREEENGRGNFPPRFSGLQFPNYSSELNVNALELDDSALYLCASSLEQGNTGELFFGEGSRLTVL.

This clone was found once. The chain has TRBV15 and TRBJ2-7; no reliable D call. Between the trimmed V and J ends, which lost 6 bases and 2 bases, there was a span of 14 bases. This CDR3 contains 14 residues. The germline CDR1 and CDR2 sequences are LNHNV and YYDKDF (reference sequence). CDR3 in DNA: TGTGCCACCAGTCTGCGTTTTGCACCCTACGAGCAGTACTTC. As protein: CATSLRFAPYEQYF.

The V call is TRBV11-3, the J call TRBJ2-7, with D possibly matching TRBD1 (7 bases). Trimming shortened V by 5 bases and J by 1 base, and 27 bases separated the two germline ends. The CDR3 consists of 19 residues. Germline V lookup: CDR1 SGHNT, CDR2 YENEEA. CDR3 loop: CASSAQGRLVPALSYEQYF. The CDR3 nucleotides are TGTGCCAGCAGCGCACAGGGGCGACTAGTCCCCGCATTATCCTACGAGCAGTACTTC. The full variable domain, in which reference TRBV11-3 and TRBJ2-7 provide the parts outside the CDR3, is EAGVVQSPRYKIIEKKQPVAFWCNPISGHNTLYWYLQNLGQGPELLIRYENEEAVDDSQLPKDRFSAERLKGVDSTLKIQPAELGDSAVYLCASSAQGRLVPALSYEQYFGPGTRLTVT.

The CDR3 loop is CASSPRGLAGDEQFF. The CDR3 region has the DNA TGTGCCAGCTCACCACGGGGACTAGCGGGAGATGAGCAGTTCTTC. V usage is TRBV18 and J usage is TRBJ2-1; 14 bases agree with TRBD2. The germline CDR1 and CDR2 sequences are KGHSH and LQKENI. V dropped 1 base and J dropped 8; count of bases not matched to a gene: 1. The CDR3 spans 15 residues.

The chain has TRBV7-8 and TRBJ1-5, with 10 bases fitting TRBD1. V shed 6 bases and J 0 bases; nucleotides not matched to a gene: 8. The CDR3 runs 17 residues. From germline, CDR1 is SGHVS and CDR2 FQNEAQ. In DNA form, the CDR3 reads TGTGCCAGCAGTTCCGGACAGGGGGGTTATAGCAATCAGCCCCAGCATTTT. Translated, it gives CASSSGQGGYSNQPQHF. The full variable domain, completed using reference TRBV7-8 and TRBJ1-5, is GAGVSQSPRYKVAKRGQDVALRCDPISGHVSLFWYQQALGQGPEFLTYFQNEAQLDKSGLPSDRFFAERPEGSVSTLKIQRTQQEDSAVYLCASSSGQGGYSNQPQHFGDGTRLSIL.

J is TRBJ2-3 and V is TRBV1; the DNA was not compared with TRBD2, the D call given in the table. TRBV1 is a pseudogene segment. CDR3 length: 20 residues. The CDR3 spells CTSSQRKLGLAGKTPDTQYF. The CDR3 coding sequence is TGCACCAGCAGCCAGCGGAAATTGGGACTAGCGGGGAAAACGCCAGATACGCAGTATTTT.

The CDR3 DNA reads as TGTGCCAGCAGTTACCCTAATACCTACGAGCAGTACTTC. It translates to CASSYPNTYEQYF. This sequence joins TRBV6-5 and TRBJ2-7, with unresolved D. The CDR3 runs 13 residues. Trimming removed 2 bases at V and 2 bases at J, with 7 bases between. CDR1 is MNHEY, CDR2 SVGAGI, per germline.

The chain is built from TRBV6-5 and TRBJ1-1; D unresolved. Trimming pared 0 bases from V and 3 bases from J, leaving 11 bases between. This CDR3 has 15 amino acids. Germline lookup yields CDR1 MNHEY and CDR2 SVGAGI. The CDR3 bases are TGTGCCAGCAGTTACTCTACATGGGCCCACACTGAAGCTTTCTTT. Its translation is CASSYSTWAHTEAFF.

V usage is TRBV9 and J usage is TRBJ2-2; 11 bases are a match to TRBD2. J lost 5 bases, V lost 7 bases, and 7 bases had no gene match. The CDR3 loop spans 15 amino acids. CDR1 and CDR2 (germline): SGDLS, YYNGEE. Written as DNA, the CDR3 is TGTGCCAGCCAGAGAACTAGCGGGGGTACCGGGGAGCTGTTTTTT. As protein: CASQRTSGGTGELFF.

The chain joins TRBV5-1 to TRBJ1-1; D call uncertain. The CDR3 is 14 residues long. Germline assignment: CDR1 SGHRS and CDR2 YFSETQ. Trimming shortened V by 0 bases and J by 4 bases, and 10 bases separated the two germline ends. The CDR3 loop is CASSLAPPSTEAFF. CDR3 nucleotide sequence: TGCGCCAGCAGCTTGGCCCCTCCGAGCACTGAAGCTTTCTTT.

V gene TRBV7-6 combines with J gene TRBJ2-1, with TRBD2 matching 12 bases. The V gene's germline CDR1 is SGHVS and CDR2 FNYEAQ. The trim removed 1 base at V and 8 bases at J, leaving 3 bases unmatched. The CDR3 runs to 15 residues. This CDR3 reads CASSLVLAGGHEQFF. Here the CDR3 DNA reads TGTGCCAGCAGCTTAGTACTAGCGGGAGGACATGAGCAGTTCTTC.

This clone has a single count. The V and J genes are TRBV3-1 (or the pseudogene TRBV3-2) and TRBJ2-7; D possibly corresponds to TRBD2 (6 bases). V was shortened by 0 bases and J by 13 bases, with 13 bases between the two germline ends. Germline V lookup: CDR1 LGHDT, CDR2 YNNKEL (reference sequence). CDR3 size: 12 residues. The CDR3 spells CASSQEAGRIYF. CDR3 nucleotide sequence: TGTGCCAGCAGCCAAGAGGCGGGACGAATATACTTC.

V and J are TRBV6-5 and TRBJ2-3, with 10 bases lining up with TRBD2. Germline CDR1 and CDR2: MNHEY and SVGAGI. Trimming cost V 6 bases and J 4 bases; bases outside gene matches: 4. The CDR3 covers 14 residues. CDR3 region: CASRAGGHSDTQYF. CDR3 nucleotides: TGTGCCAGCAGAGCGGGGGGGCATTCAGATACGCAGTATTTT.

The chain has TRBV3-1 (or the pseudogene TRBV3-2) and TRBJ2-3, with TRBD1 matching 11 bases. Germline V gives CDR1 LGHDT, CDR2 YNNKEL (reference sequence). With 5 bases clipped from V and 3 bases from J, the junction kept 4 bases outside the gene matches. The CDR3 extends over 15 amino acids. The CDR3 coding sequence is TGTGCCAGCAGCGACGGGACAGGGGGGACAGATACGCAGTATTTT. As protein: CASSDGTGGTDTQYF.

This chain connects TRBV6-5 to TRBJ2-7; 8 bases align to TRBD2. V lost 4 bases and J lost 4; bases outside the gene matches: 6. Germline V lookup: CDR1 MNHEY, CDR2 SVGAGI. The length of the CDR3 is 14 residues. This CDR3 is CASSSGGAEYEQYF. In DNA, the CDR3 is TGTGCCAGCAGTTCCGGGGGGGCCGAATACGAGCAGTACTTC.

DNA for the CDR3: TGTGCCAGTACCCACGAGGGTTGGGCTGAAGCTTTCTTT. Protein sequence: CASTHEGWAEAFF. The rearrangement uses TRBV19 and TRBJ1-1, with D unclear. Germline lookup yields CDR1 LNHDA and CDR2 SQIVND (reference sequence). The V end lost 7 bases, the J end lost 6 bases, and 15 bases lay between the germline ends. The CDR3 has 13 residues.